Sequencing of this TCR beta chain was carried out in a study of T cell responses to AZD1222 COVID-19 vaccine. Study-level findings and limits: It was only a handful of AZD1222 recipients who were seropositive at baseline. There were repertoire samples only from the period after the peak T cell response. White British donors predominated, females outnumbered males, and clonal diversity was possibly underestimated.

CDR1 is SEHNR and CDR2 is FQNEAQ in the germline V gene (reference sequence). V gave up 3 bases and J gave up 5 bases, with 14 bases separating them. This CDR3 comprises 15 residues. Repertoires were generated with immunoSEQ multiplex PCR, while TCRdb's copy carries only in-frame clones and drops some. The sample contains approximately 150,000 clones, approximately 90% of which appear only once. Notes on this clone: The antigen is unknown.

Material: peripheral blood, obtained 28 days after the second AZD1222 dose. This sequence originates from an adult who received the AZD1222 COVID-19 vaccine. The chain couples TRBV7-9 to TRBJ2-1; D might be TRBD2 (6 bases). CDR3 DNA: TGTGCCAGCAGCTTTTCCCTTCGGGGGAACAATGAGCAGTTCTTC. As protein: CASSFSLRGNNEQFF.